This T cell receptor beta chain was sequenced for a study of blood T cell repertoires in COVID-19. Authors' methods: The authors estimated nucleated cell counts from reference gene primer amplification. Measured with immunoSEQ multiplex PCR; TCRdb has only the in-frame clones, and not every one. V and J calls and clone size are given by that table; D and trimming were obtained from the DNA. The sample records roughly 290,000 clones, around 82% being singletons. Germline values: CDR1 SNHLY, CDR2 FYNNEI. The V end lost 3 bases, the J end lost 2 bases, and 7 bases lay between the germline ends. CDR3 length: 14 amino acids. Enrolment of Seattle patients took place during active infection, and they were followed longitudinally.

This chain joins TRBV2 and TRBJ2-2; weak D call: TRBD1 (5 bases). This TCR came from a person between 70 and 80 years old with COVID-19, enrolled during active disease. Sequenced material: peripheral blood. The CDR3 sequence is CASSDRVNTGELFF. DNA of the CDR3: TGTGCCAGCAGTGACAGGGTCAACACCGGGGAGCTGTTTTTT.